This TCR beta chain came from a study of early T cells in non-severe SARS-CoV-2 infection. Study in general: Sequencing of bulk RNA from unsorted whole blood was done, without chain pairing. The study, taken as a whole, reports: There was a bias toward anti-spike CD8 responses in VDJdb matching, which missed private and CD4 specificities.

J gave up 4 bases and V 3 bases, and 11 bases lay outside the gene matches. This CDR3 spans 18 amino acids. cDNA molecules, individually, were tagged with unique molecular identifiers. TCRdb processed the 5' RACE reads anew with MiXCR; each CDR3 protein has one entry. Of over 75,000 distinct CDR3 sequences in the sample, under 15% are singletons; the top ten hold 4.5% to 7%. This clonotype was observed a few times. Its target is not known. The clonotype originates from an adult who was a healthcare worker with PCR-confirmed SARS-CoV-2 infection or an uninfected control (not recorded which). The chain employs TRBV12-3 or TRBV12-4 and TRBJ2-1, with TRBD1 matching 11 bases. Material: whole blood. The CDR3 sequence is CASSFGSRDRGWYNEQFF. The CDR3, as DNA: TGTGCCAGCAGTTTCGGCTCCCGGGACAGGGGGTGGTACAATGAGCAGTTCTTC.